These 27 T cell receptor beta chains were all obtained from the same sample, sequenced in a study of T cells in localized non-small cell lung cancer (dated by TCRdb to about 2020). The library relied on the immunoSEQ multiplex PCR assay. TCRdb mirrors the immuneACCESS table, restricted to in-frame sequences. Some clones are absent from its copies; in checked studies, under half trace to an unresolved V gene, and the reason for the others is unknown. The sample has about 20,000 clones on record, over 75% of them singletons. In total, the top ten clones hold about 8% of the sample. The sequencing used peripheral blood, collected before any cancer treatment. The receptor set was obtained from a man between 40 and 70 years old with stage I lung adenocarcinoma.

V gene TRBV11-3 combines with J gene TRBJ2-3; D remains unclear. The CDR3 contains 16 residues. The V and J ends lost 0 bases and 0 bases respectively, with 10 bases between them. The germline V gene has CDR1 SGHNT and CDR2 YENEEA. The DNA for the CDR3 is TGTGCCAGCAGCTTAGATGGCGGCCTTAGCACAGATACGCAGTATTTT. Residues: CASSLDGGLSTDTQYF.

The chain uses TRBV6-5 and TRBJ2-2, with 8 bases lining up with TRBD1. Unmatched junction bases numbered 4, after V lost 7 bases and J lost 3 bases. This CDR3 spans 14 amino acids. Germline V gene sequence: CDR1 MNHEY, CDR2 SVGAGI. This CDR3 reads CASTLTGDTGELFF. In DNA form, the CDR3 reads TGTGCCAGCACCTTGACAGGGGACACCGGGGAGCTGTTTTTT.

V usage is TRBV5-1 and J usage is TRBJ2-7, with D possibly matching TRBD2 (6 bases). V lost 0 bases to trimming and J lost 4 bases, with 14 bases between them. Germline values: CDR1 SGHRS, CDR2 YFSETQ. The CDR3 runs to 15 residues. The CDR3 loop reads CASSLAGSGEYEQYF. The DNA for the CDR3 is TGCGCCAGCAGCTTGGCTGGTTCGGGAGAGTACGAGCAGTACTTC.

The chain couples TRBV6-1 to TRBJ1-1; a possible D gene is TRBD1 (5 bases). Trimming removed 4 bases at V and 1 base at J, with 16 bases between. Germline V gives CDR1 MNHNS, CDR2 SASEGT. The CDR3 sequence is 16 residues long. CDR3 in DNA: TGTGCCAGCAGTGGAGAGGAGGGGTCGGGGAACACTGAAGCTTTCTTT. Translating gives CASSGEEGSGNTEAFF.

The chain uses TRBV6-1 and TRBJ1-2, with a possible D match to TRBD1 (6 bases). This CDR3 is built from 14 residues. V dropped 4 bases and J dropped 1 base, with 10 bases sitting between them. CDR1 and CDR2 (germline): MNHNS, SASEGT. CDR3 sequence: CASSGTVGNYGYTF. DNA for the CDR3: TGTGCCAGCAGTGGGACAGTGGGTAACTATGGCTACACCTTC.

The DNA of the CDR3 is TGTGCCAGCAGTTCCACAGGGATCTACACAGATACGCAGTATTTT. This gives the protein CASSSTGIYTDTQYF. The V gene is TRBV28, the J gene TRBJ2-3, with a possible D match to TRBD1 (6 bases). This CDR3 is built from 15 residues. The V end was cut by 4 bases, the J end by 2 bases, with 13 bases between. In germline, CDR1 is MDHEN, CDR2 SYDVKM.

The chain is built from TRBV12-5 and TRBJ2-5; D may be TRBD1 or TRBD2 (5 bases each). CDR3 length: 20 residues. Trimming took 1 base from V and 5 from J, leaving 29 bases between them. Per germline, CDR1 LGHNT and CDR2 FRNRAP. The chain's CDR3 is CASGLAPPDSGPGLGETQYF. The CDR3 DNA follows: TGTGCTAGTGGTTTGGCCCCTCCCGACAGCGGCCCGGGGTTGGGGGAGACCCAGTACTTC.

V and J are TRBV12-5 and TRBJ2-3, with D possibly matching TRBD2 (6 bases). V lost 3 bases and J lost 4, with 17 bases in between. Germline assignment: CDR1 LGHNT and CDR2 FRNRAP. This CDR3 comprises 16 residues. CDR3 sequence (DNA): TGTGCTAGTGGTTTTGGCATCGGGGGTGGCGCAGATACGCAGTATTTT. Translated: CASGFGIGGGADTQYF.

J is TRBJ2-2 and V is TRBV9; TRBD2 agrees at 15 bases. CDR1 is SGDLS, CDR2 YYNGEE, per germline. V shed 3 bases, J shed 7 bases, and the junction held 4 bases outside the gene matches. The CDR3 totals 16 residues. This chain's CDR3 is CASSAPGLAGGGELFF. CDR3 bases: TGTGCCAGCAGCGCTCCGGGACTAGCGGGAGGCGGGGAGCTGTTTTTT. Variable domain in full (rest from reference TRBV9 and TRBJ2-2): DSGVTQTPKHLITATGQRVTLRCSPRSGDLSVYWYQQSLDQGLQFLIQYYNGEERAKGNILERFSAQQFPDLHSELNLSSLELGDSALYFCASSAPGLAGGGELFFGEGSRLTVL.

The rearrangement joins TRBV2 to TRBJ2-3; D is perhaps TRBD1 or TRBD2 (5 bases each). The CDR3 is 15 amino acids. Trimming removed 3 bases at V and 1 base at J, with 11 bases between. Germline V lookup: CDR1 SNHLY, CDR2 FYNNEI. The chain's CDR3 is CASSEEQGGTDTQYF. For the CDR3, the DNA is TGTGCCAGCAGTGAGGAGCAGGGAGGCACAGATACGCAGTATTTT.

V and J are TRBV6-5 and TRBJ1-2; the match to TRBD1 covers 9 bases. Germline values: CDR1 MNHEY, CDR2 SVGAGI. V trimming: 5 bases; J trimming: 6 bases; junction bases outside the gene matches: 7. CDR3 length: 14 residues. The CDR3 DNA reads TGTGCCAGCAGTACCACAGGGGGCGGTGATGGCTACACCTTC. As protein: CASSTTGGGDGYTF.

DNA for the CDR3: TGTGCCATCGGCCACGGCAATCAGCCCCAGCATTTT. The encoded protein is CAIGHGNQPQHF. The chain carries TRBV10-3 and TRBJ1-5; D is undetermined. The V and J ends lost 8 bases and 2 bases respectively, with 7 bases between them. The germline V gene encodes CDR1 ENHRY and CDR2 SYGVKD. The CDR3 runs to 12 residues.

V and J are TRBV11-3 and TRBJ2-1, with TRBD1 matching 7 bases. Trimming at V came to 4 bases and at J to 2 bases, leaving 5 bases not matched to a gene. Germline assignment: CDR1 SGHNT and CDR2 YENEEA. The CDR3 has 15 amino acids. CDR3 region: CASSSHRGPYNEQFF. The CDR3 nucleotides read TGTGCCAGCAGCTCGCACAGGGGTCCCTACAATGAGCAGTTCTTC.

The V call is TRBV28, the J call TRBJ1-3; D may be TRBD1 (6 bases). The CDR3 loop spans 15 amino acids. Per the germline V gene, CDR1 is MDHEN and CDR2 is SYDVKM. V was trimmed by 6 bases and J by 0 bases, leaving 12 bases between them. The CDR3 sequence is CASRFRTASGNTIYF. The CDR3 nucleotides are TGTGCCAGCAGGTTCCGGACAGCCTCTGGAAACACCATATATTTT.

For the CDR3, the DNA is TGTGCCAGCAGGTTCGGACACACTACTAACTATGGCTACACCTTC. It is translated as CASRFGHTTNYGYTF. V usage is TRBV5-4 and J usage is TRBJ1-2; the D gene is possibly TRBD1 (5 bases). Germline loops: CDR1 SGHNT, CDR2 YYREEE (reference sequence). The CDR3 has 15 amino acids. V was trimmed by 5 bases and J by 0 bases, leaving 14 bases between them.

Here the CDR3 DNA reads TGTGCCAGCAGTGAGACAAGCTTCAATCAGCCCCAGCATTTT. It specifies CASSETSFNQPQHF. The genes are TRBV2 and TRBJ1-5; no clear D gene. V shed 3 bases and J shed 3 bases, with 9 bases lying between them. There are 14 residues in the CDR3. Germline CDR1 reads SNHLY; CDR2 reads FYNNEI.

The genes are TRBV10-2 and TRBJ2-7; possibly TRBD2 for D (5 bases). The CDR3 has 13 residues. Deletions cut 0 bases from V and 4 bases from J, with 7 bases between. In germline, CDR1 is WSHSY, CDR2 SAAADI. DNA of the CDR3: TGCGCCAGCAGTGAGTCAACTAGTTACGAGCAGTACTTC. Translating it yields CASSESTSYEQYF.

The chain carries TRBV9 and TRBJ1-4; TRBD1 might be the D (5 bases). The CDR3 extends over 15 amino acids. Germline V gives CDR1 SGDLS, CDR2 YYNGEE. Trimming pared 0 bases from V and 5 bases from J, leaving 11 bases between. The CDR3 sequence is CASSVDLGGNEKLFF. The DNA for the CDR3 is TGTGCCAGCAGCGTAGATTTGGGGGGGAATGAAAAACTGTTTTTT. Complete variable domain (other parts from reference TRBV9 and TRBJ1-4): DSGVTQTPKHLITATGQRVTLRCSPRSGDLSVYWYQQSLDQGLQFLIQYYNGEERAKGNILERFSAQQFPDLHSELNLSSLELGDSALYFCASSVDLGGNEKLFFGSGTQLSVL.

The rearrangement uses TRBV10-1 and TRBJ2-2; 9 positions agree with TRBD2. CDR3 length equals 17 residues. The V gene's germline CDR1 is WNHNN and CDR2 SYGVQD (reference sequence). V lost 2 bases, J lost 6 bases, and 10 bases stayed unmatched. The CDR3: CASSEIGGGLAAGELFF. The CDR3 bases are TGCGCCAGCAGTGAGATTGGTGGGGGACTAGCTGCCGGGGAGCTGTTTTTT.

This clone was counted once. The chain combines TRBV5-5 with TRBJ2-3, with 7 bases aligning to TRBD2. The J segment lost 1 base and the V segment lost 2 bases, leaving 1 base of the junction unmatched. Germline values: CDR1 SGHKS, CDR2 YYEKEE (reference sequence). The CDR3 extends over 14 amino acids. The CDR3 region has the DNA TGTGCCAGCAGCTTAACTAGCGGCACAGATACGCAGTATTTT. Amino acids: CASSLTSGTDTQYF. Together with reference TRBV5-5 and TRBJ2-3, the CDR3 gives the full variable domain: DAGVTQSPTHLIKTRGQQVTLRCSPISGHKSVSWYQQVLGQGPQFIFQYYEKEERGRGNFPDRFSARQFPNYSSELNVNALLLGDSALYLCASSLTSGTDTQYFGPGTRLTVL.

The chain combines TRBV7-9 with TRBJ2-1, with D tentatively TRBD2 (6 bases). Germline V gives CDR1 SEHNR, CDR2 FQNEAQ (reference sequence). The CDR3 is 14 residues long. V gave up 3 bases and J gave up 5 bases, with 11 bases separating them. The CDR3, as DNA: TGTGCCAGCAGCTTTGTGGGAGGCAACAATGAGCAGTTCTTC. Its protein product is CASSFVGGNNEQFF.

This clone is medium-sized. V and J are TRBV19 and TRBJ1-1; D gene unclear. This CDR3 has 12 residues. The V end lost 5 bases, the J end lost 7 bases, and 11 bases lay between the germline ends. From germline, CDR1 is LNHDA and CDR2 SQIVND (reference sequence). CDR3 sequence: CASSLRRSEAFF. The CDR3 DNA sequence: TGTGCCAGTAGTCTCCGACGGAGTGAAGCTTTCTTT.

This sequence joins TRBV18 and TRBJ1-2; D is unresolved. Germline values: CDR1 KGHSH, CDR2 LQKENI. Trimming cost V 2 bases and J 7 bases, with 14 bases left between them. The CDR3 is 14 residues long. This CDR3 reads CASSPGRPGRGYTF. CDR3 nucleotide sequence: TGTGCCAGCTCACCAGGACGGCCTGGTCGTGGCTACACCTTC.

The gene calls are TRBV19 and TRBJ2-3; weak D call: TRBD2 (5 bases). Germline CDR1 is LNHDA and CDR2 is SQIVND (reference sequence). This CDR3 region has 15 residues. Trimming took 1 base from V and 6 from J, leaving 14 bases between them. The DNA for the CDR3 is TGTGCCAGTAGTATAGGGACGGGGTACGGGGATACGCAGTATTTT. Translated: CASSIGTGYGDTQYF.

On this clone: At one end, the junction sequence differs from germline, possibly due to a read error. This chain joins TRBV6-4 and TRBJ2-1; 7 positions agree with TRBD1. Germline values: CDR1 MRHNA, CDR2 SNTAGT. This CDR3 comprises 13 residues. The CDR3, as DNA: TGTGCCAACAGTCCAGGGGGTGGGAATGAGCAGTTCTTC. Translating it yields CANSPGGGNEQFF.

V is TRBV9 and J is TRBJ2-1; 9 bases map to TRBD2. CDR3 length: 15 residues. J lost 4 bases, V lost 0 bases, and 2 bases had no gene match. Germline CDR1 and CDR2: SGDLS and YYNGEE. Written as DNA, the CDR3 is TGTGCCAGCAGCGTAGGCGGGGGGGCTTACAATGAGCAGTTCTTC. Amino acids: CASSVGGGAYNEQFF. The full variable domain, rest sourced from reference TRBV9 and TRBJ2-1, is DSGVTQTPKHLITATGQRVTLRCSPRSGDLSVYWYQQSLDQGLQFLIQYYNGEERAKGNILERFSAQQFPDLHSELNLSSLELGDSALYFCASSVGGGAYNEQFFGPGTRLTVL.

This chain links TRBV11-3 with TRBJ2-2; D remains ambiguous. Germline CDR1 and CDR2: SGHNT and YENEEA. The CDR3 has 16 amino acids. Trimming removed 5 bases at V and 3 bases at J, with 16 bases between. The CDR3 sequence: CASSPGHSLYTGELFF. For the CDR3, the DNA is TGTGCCAGCAGCCCCGGTCATTCTCTTTACACCGGGGAGCTGTTTTTT.